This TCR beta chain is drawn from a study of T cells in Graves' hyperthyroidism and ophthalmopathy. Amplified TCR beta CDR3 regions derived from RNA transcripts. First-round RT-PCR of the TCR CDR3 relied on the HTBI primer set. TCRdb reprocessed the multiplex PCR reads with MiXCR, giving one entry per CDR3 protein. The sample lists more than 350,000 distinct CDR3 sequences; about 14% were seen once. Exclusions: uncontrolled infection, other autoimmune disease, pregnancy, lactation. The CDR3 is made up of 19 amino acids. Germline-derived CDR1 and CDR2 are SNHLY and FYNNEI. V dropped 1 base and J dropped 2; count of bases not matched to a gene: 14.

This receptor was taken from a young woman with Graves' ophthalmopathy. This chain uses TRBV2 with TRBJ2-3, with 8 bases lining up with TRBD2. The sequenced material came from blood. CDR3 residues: CASSEGLYRAGGHTDTQYF. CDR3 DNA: TGTGCCAGCAGTGAAGGACTTTATAGGGCGGGGGGACACACAGATACGCAGTATTTT.